The 10 T cell receptor beta chains reported below all come from one sample, sequenced in a study of blood T cell repertoires in COVID-19. Libraries were prepared by immunoSEQ multiplex PCR; TCRdb keeps only in-frame clonotypes and omits some of them. The sample lists 200,000 or so clones; roughly 80% were seen once. The specimen sequenced was peripheral blood. The receptors here all came from a woman aged 70 to 79 with acute or convalescent COVID-19.

The V call is TRBV3-1 (or the pseudogene TRBV3-2), the J call TRBJ2-2; TRBD2 matches at 10 bases. This CDR3 region has 15 residues. Germline CDR1 is LGHDT and CDR2 is YNNKEL (reference sequence). J gave up 5 bases and V 4 bases, and 4 bases lay outside the gene matches. DNA for the CDR3: TGTGCCAGCAGCCGGCTAGCGGGAGAAACCGGGGAGCTGTTTTTT. Its protein is CASSRLAGETGELFF.

This chain joins TRBV14 and TRBJ2-1; 7 nucleotides align to TRBD2. Germline V gene sequence: CDR1 SGHDN, CDR2 FVKESK. The CDR3 has 15 amino acids. The V segment lost 3 bases and the J segment 2 bases; nucleotides outside the gene matches: 4. The CDR3 DNA reads as TGTGCCAGCAGCCAGTCTAGCGGAACCTACAATGAGCAGTTCTTC. It codes for CASSQSSGTYNEQFF.

The rearrangement uses TRBV5-1 and TRBJ2-4, with 10 bases aligning to TRBD2. The V gene's germline CDR1 is SGHRS and CDR2 YFSETQ. With V trimmed by 5 bases and J by 7 bases, 12 bases remained unmatched. This CDR3 region has 16 residues. The CDR3 spells CASSRSTSGSGNIQYF. The CDR3 coding sequence is TGCGCCAGCAGTCGTTCGACTAGCGGGTCGGGGAACATTCAGTACTTC.

CDR3 DNA: TGTGCCAGCAGCGTAGACGCTAGCGGGCAAGAGACCCAGTACTTC. Residues: CASSVDASGQETQYF. This chain links TRBV9 with TRBJ2-5, with TRBD2 identical over 8 bases. Unmatched junction bases numbered 3, after V lost 0 bases and J lost 2 bases. From germline, CDR1 is SGDLS and CDR2 YYNGEE. The length of the CDR3 is 15 residues. Full variable domain (rest looked up from reference TRBV9 and TRBJ2-5): DSGVTQTPKHLITATGQRVTLRCSPRSGDLSVYWYQQSLDQGLQFLIQYYNGEERAKGNILERFSAQQFPDLHSELNLSSLELGDSALYFCASSVDASGQETQYFGPGTRLLVL.

The chain carries TRBV30 and TRBJ1-5; D is perhaps TRBD1 (5 bases). The CDR3 length is 13 residues. Trimming stripped 0 bases from V and 3 bases from J, with 6 bases between. Germline CDR1 and CDR2: GTSNPN and SVGIG (reference sequence). The CDR3 sequence is CAWSVQDNQPQHF. DNA for the CDR3: TGTGCCTGGAGTGTACAGGACAATCAGCCCCAGCATTTT.

The genes are TRBV10-3 and TRBJ1-3, with 7 bases matching TRBD1. J lost 4 bases, V lost 10 bases, and 19 bases had no gene match. Germline-derived CDR1 and CDR2 are ENHRY and SYGVKD. CDR3 length: 17 amino acids. The DNA for the CDR3 is TGTGCCACCAGGGCGAGGTTGACAGGGTCGTCAGGAAACACCATATATTTT. This sequence encodes CATRARLTGSSGNTIYF.

The chain uses TRBV28 and TRBJ2-5; 13 nucleotides match TRBD2. The CDR3 contains 17 residues. The germline gives CDR1 MDHEN, CDR2 SYDVKM. The V gene end was trimmed by 4 bases and the J gene end by 4 bases; junction bases not matched to a gene: 9. CDR3 in DNA: TGTGCCAGCAGTTCCTCGACTAGCGGGAGGCCAGGAGAGACCCAGTACTTC. Protein: CASSSSTSGRPGETQYF.

This clone was counted a few times. The V call is TRBV18, the J call TRBJ2-7; D possibly corresponds to TRBD2 (6 bases). Germline lookup yields CDR1 KGHSH and CDR2 LQKENI. This CDR3 contains 13 residues. The V and J ends lost 3 bases and 5 bases respectively, with 11 bases between them. Here the CDR3 reads CASSPSSAHEQYF. CDR3 sequence (DNA): TGTGCCAGCTCACCGTCTAGCGCTCACGAGCAGTACTTC.

Only one count was recorded for this clone. V and J are TRBV5-1 and TRBJ2-5; TRBD1 matches at 8 bases. Germline V lookup: CDR1 SGHRS, CDR2 YFSETQ. The V segment lost 6 bases and the J segment 5 bases; nucleotides outside the gene matches: 3. The CDR3 runs to 12 residues. CDR3 nucleotide sequence: TGCGCCAGCACCCGACAGGGGGAGACCCAGTACTTC. Protein product: CASTRQGETQYF.

This chain connects TRBV6-7 to TRBJ1-2; 10 nucleotides match TRBD1. TRBV6-7 is an ORF for which the function is uncertain. This CDR3 has 13 amino acids. The V gene end was trimmed by 6 bases and the J gene end by 3 bases; junction bases not matched to a gene: 1. CDR3 bases: TGTGCCAGCAGAGGACAGGGGGACTATGGCTACACCTTC. It yields the protein CASRGQGDYGYTF.